The 17 T cell receptor beta chains presented below share a single source sample, sequenced in a study of T cells after yellow fever vaccination. TCRdb passed the 5' RACE reads through MiXCR, listing each CDR3 protein once. The repertoire includes around 25,000 distinct CDR3 sequences, approximately 3.2% of them detected once, and 0.75% to 1% sits in the top ten. The sample was PBMCs, either bulk or a sorted T-cell subset (CD4+, CD8+, memory, or dextramer-sorted; not recorded which), taken roughly 46 days after the first yellow fever vaccination. These receptors were collected from a man in his late teens or twenties who received the YFV17D yellow fever vaccine.

This clonotype was seen at least ten times. V gene TRBV7-6 combines with J gene TRBJ1-1; D not certain. The germline V gene encodes CDR1 SGHVS and CDR2 FNYEAQ. The V end was cut by 3 bases, the J end by 7 bases, with 9 bases between. The CDR3 is 12 amino acids. The chain's CDR3 is CASSFSFGEAFF. Written as DNA, the CDR3 is TGTGCCAGCAGCTTCAGTTTTGGTGAAGCTTTCTTT.

This clonotype was counted many times. The rearrangement joins TRBV7-2 to TRBJ1-4; a weak D match, TRBD1 (5 bases). The germline CDR1 and CDR2 sequences are SGHTA and FQGNSA. The CDR3 contains 15 residues. The germline V and J ends were trimmed by 4 bases and 3 bases, with 12 bases remaining between them. The CDR3 DNA is TGTGCCAGCAGCTCCCCAGGGCTTGCTAATGAAAAACTGTTTTTT. Translation gives CASSSPGLANEKLFF.

This clonotype was observed many times. The chain combines TRBV20-1 with TRBJ2-3; D remains ambiguous. Germline V gives CDR1 DFQATT, CDR2 SNEGSKA (reference sequence). V was trimmed by 4 bases and J by 1 base, leaving 6 bases between them. CDR3 length: 12 residues. CDR3 coding DNA: TGCAGTGCTATTGGTGGCACAGATACGCAGTATTTT. It encodes CSAIGGTDTQYF.

This clonotype was found many times. The chain employs TRBV4-3 and TRBJ2-7; D may correspond to TRBD1 or TRBD2 (5 bases each). V lost 4 bases to trimming and J lost 4 bases, with 11 bases between them. CDR3 length: 13 amino acids. Germline V gives CDR1 LGHNA, CDR2 YSLEER. The CDR3, as DNA: TGCGCCAGCAGCCGGGACGTACGGTACGAGCAGTACTTC. Translation: CASSRDVRYEQYF.

There are many counts of this clonotype. The V call is TRBV9, the J call TRBJ1-5; D is unclear. Germline V gene lookup returns CDR1 SGDLS and CDR2 YYNGEE. V lost 4 bases and J lost 5, with 13 bases in between. The CDR3 consists of 14 residues. CDR3 sequence reads: CASSFRAGDQPQHF. DNA of the CDR3: TGTGCCAGCAGCTTTAGGGCTGGTGATCAGCCCCAGCATTTT. The full variable domain, rest sourced from reference TRBV9 and TRBJ1-5, is DSGVTQTPKHLITATGQRVTLRCSPRSGDLSVYWYQQSLDQGLQFLIQYYNGEERAKGNILERFSAQQFPDLHSELNLSSLELGDSALYFCASSFRAGDQPQHFGDGTRLSIL.

This clonotype was picked up many times. The chain recombines TRBV4-2 with TRBJ1-4, with D perhaps matching TRBD1 (5 bases). CDR1 LGHNA and CDR2 YNFKEQ come from the germline V gene. The V end was cut by 1 base, the J end by 3 bases, with 15 bases between. CDR3 length: 17 residues. The CDR3 nucleotides are TGTGCCAGCAGCCAAGTCGAAGGGATGGGGGCTAATGAAAAACTGTTTTTT. Protein sequence: CASSQVEGMGANEKLFF.

Ten or more counts support this clonotype. The chain employs TRBV12-3 or TRBV12-4 and TRBJ1-1; D not resolved. V was shortened by 3 bases and J by 0 bases, with 8 bases between the two germline ends. The CDR3 has 14 residues. This chain's CDR3 is CASSFRQLNTEAFF. The CDR3 nucleotides read TGTGCCAGCAGTTTTAGGCAGCTGAACACTGAAGCTTTCTTT.

This clonotype was recorded many times. This chain links TRBV12-3 or TRBV12-4 with TRBJ1-2, with unresolved D. V lost 5 bases to trimming and J lost 4 bases, with 8 bases between them. The CDR3 loop spans 12 amino acids. The CDR3 bases are TGTGCCAGCAGTCCCGACACCTATGGCTACACCTTC. Residues: CASSPDTYGYTF.

This clonotype was counted many times. This chain connects TRBV3-1 to TRBJ1-5; D gene unclear. The CDR3 length is 14 residues. Germline-derived CDR1 and CDR2 are LGHDT and YNNKEL (reference sequence). V dropped 1 base and J dropped 5 bases, with 9 bases sitting between them. In DNA, the CDR3 is TGTGCCAGCAGCCAAGGCTTCGGGGATCAGCCCCAGCATTTT. Its protein is CASSQGFGDQPQHF.

This clonotype came up many times. The chain combines TRBV7-6 with TRBJ2-7; D gene unclear. The germline V gene has CDR1 SGHVS and CDR2 FNYEAQ. The CDR3 has 13 residues. V gave up 4 bases and J gave up 1 base, with 8 bases separating them. The CDR3 nucleotides are TGTGCCAGCAGCTCTGACCCGTCCTACGAGCAGTACTTC. It codes for CASSSDPSYEQYF.

The V gene is TRBV7-7, the J gene TRBJ1-4; D is possibly TRBD1 (5 bases). Germline V gene data show CDR1 as SSHAT and CDR2 as FNYEAQ (reference sequence). This CDR3 spans 15 amino acids. The V and J ends lost 6 bases and 0 bases respectively, with 11 bases between them. The CDR3 protein is CASSSTGATNEKLFF. The CDR3 coding sequence is TGTGCCAGCAGTTCCACAGGCGCAACTAATGAAAAACTGTTTTTT.

This clonotype showed up many times. The chain's CDR3 is CASSLGILVASGSATDEQFF. In DNA form, the CDR3 reads TGTGCCAGCAGTCTCGGGATATTGGTGGCTAGCGGGTCTGCTACGGATGAGCAGTTCTTC. The V gene is TRBV9, the J gene TRBJ2-1, with 8 bases aligning to TRBD2. This CDR3 comprises 20 residues. Germline V lookup: CDR1 SGDLS, CDR2 YYNGEE. V lost 5 bases to trimming and J lost 8 bases; unmatched junction nucleotides: 27. The full variable domain, with the rest looked up from reference TRBV9 and TRBJ2-1, is DSGVTQTPKHLITATGQRVTLRCSPRSGDLSVYWYQQSLDQGLQFLIQYYNGEERAKGNILERFSAQQFPDLHSELNLSSLELGDSALYFCASSLGILVASGSATDEQFFGPGTRLTVL.

This clonotype has a count of ten or more. V is TRBV30 and J is TRBJ2-7; D is ambiguous. V was shortened by 2 bases and J by 4 bases, with 6 bases between the two germline ends. CDR1 and CDR2 from the germline V gene are GTSNPN and SVGIG (reference sequence). CDR3 size: 11 residues. The CDR3 protein is CAWSYLYEQYF. CDR3 DNA sequence: TGTGCCTGGAGTTACCTATACGAGCAGTACTTC.

Sample share makes this clonotype medium-sized. The chain uses TRBV29-1 and TRBJ1-2; no clear D. Trimming removed 2 bases from V and 4 bases from J, with 5 bases in between. CDR3 length: 11 residues. The germline CDR1 and CDR2 sequences are SQVTM and ANQGSEA. CDR3 sequence reads: CSVELGYGYTF. CDR3 bases: TGCAGCGTTGAACTAGGCTATGGCTACACCTTC.

This clonotype was seen at least ten times. The chain recombines TRBV15 with TRBJ1-5; D gene uncertain. This CDR3 spans 14 amino acids. V lost 3 bases, J lost 2 bases, and 8 bases lay in between. Germline V gives CDR1 LNHNV, CDR2 YYDKDF (reference sequence). The CDR3 DNA is TGTGCCACCAGCAGTATAGGTGGCAATCAGCCCCAGCATTTT. As protein: CATSSIGGNQPQHF.

This clonotype was seen at least ten times. J is TRBJ2-3 and V is TRBV29-1; 7 positions match TRBD1. Germline CDR1 and CDR2: SQVTM and ANQGSEA. CDR3 length: 13 amino acids. Losses at the gene ends were 7 bases for V and 5 bases for J; bases not matched to a gene: 9. In nucleotides, the CDR3 is TGCAGCGCTGTGGGACAGTGGGGAGATACGCAGTATTTT. Translating gives CSAVGQWGDTQYF.

Many counts were recorded for this clonotype. The chain uses TRBV5-1 and TRBJ1-2; D not resolved. V dropped 4 bases and J dropped 0 bases, with 13 bases sitting between them. The CDR3 has 15 residues. The germline CDR1 and CDR2 sequences are SGHRS and YFSETQ. The CDR3 sequence is CASSADGFSNYGYTF. DNA for the CDR3: TGCGCCAGCAGCGCGGACGGATTTTCTAACTATGGCTACACCTTC.